The clone carrying this TCR beta chain has more than one count but fewer than ten. Antigen unknown. This sample was taken from a study of early T cells in non-severe SARS-CoV-2 infection. Study details: Alpha and beta chains were unpaired, from unsorted whole-blood bulk RNA.

Tagging with unique molecular identifiers was applied to individual cDNA molecules. TCRdb passed the 5' RACE reads through MiXCR, listing each CDR3 protein once. Of approximately 120,000 distinct CDR3 sequences in the sample, more than 13% are singletons; the top ten hold 20% to 25%. Notes on the study in general: Matching against VDJdb likely underestimated virus-specific expansions, favoring anti-spike CD8.

This CDR3 spans 12 amino acids. Trimming removed 3 bases at V and 8 bases at J, with 10 bases between. The sequenced sample consisted of whole blood. The sequence was obtained from an adult who was a healthcare worker with PCR-confirmed SARS-CoV-2 infection or an uninfected control (not recorded which). The chain carries TRBV12-3 or TRBV12-4 and TRBJ1-1; TRBD1 might be the D (5 bases). This CDR3 is CASSFGWGEAFF. Here the CDR3 DNA reads TGTGCCAGCAGTTTTGGATGGGGGGAAGCTTTCTTT.